This T cell receptor (beta chain) came from a study of OX40 agonist ivuxolimab in advanced cancers. The wider study: The patients received agonistic anti-OX40 (CD134) antibody ivuxolimab.

Profiled with immunoSEQ multiplex PCR; TCRdb holds only in-frame clones, not every one. In the table there are 70,000 to 85,000 clones, around 81% of which are singletons. Anyone with autoimmune disease history or systemic immunosuppression was excluded. This CDR3 has 16 residues. CDR1 and CDR2 (germline): SGHRS, YFSETQ. V lost 1 base and J lost 4; bases outside the gene matches: 10. The chain links TRBV5-1 to TRBJ2-5, with 7 bases fitting TRBD1. The TCR sequence derives from an adult with an advanced solid tumor such as melanoma, head and neck, liver or kidney cancer. Source: CD4+ or CD8+ T cells sorted from blood, taken in a trial of the OX40 agonist ivuxolimab. CDR3 sequence reads: CASSLTQTGFRETQYF. The CDR3 DNA reads as TGCGCCAGCAGCTTGACTCAGACAGGGTTTCGAGAGACCCAGTACTTC. The entire variable domain, with the rest obtained from reference TRBV5-1 and TRBJ2-5, is as follows: KAGVTQTPRYLIKTRGQQVTLSCSPISGHRSVSWYQQTPGQGLQFLFEYFSETQRNKGNFPGRFSGRQFSNSRSEMNVSTLELGDSALYLCASSLTQTGFRETQYFGPGTRLLVL.